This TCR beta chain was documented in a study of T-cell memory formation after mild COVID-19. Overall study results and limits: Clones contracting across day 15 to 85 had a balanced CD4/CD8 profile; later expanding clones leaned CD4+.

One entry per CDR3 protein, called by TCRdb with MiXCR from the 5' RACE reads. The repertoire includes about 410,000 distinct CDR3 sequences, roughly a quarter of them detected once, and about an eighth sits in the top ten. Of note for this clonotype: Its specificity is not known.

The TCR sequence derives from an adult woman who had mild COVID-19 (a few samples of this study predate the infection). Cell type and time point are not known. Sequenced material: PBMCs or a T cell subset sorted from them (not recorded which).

The CDR3 loop reads CASSSLIGPGALGEQYF. CDR3 nucleotides: TGTGCCAGCAGCTCCCTTATCGGGCCGGGTGCTCTGGGAGAGCAGTACTTC. This chain uses TRBV11-2 with TRBJ2-7; D is undetermined. The CDR3 has 17 residues. The V end was cut by 4 bases, the J end by 7 bases, with 26 bases between. The V gene's germline CDR1 is SGHAT and CDR2 FQNNGV.